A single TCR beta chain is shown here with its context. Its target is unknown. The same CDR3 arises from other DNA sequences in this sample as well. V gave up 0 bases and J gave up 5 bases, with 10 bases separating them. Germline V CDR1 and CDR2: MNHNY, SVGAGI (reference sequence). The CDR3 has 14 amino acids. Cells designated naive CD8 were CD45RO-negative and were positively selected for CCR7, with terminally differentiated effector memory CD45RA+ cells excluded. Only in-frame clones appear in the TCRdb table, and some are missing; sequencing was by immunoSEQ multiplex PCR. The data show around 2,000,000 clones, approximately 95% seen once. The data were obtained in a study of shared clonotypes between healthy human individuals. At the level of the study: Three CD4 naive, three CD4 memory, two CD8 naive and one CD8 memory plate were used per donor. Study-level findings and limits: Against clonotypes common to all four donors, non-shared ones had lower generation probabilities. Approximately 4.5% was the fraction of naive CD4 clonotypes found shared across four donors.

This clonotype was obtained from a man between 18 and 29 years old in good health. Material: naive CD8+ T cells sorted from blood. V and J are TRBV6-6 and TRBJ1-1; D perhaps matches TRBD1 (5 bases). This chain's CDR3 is CASSYSGGETEAFF. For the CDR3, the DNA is TGTGCCAGCAGTTACTCGGGGGGGGAGACTGAAGCTTTCTTT.